Following are 16 T cell receptor beta chains from one sample sequenced in a study of T cells in localized non-small cell lung cancer. Measured with immunoSEQ multiplex PCR; TCRdb has only the in-frame clones, and not every one. The sample includes some 39,000 clones, roughly 90% of them seen just once. The sample was peripheral blood mononuclear cells, taken before any cancer treatment. These receptors all come from a male donor older than 55 with stage II lung adenocarcinoma.

The V and J genes are TRBV2 and TRBJ2-6; 8 nucleotides agree with TRBD1. The CDR3 is made up of 15 amino acids. Unmatched junction bases numbered 5, after V lost 6 bases and J lost 4 bases. Germline CDR1 SNHLY, CDR2 FYNNEI. The CDR3 nucleotides are TGTGCCAGCAGAGCGGACAGGGCAGGGGCCAACGTCCTGACTTTC. Translation: CASRADRAGANVLTF.

This rearrangement joins TRBV4-3 to TRBJ2-1; no clear D. The germline CDR1 and CDR2 sequences are LGHNA and YSLEER. V was shortened by 1 base and J by 6 bases, with 4 bases between the two germline ends. This CDR3 has 12 amino acids. The CDR3: CASSQVTNEQFF. CDR3 nucleotide sequence: TGCGCCAGCAGCCAAGTGACCAATGAGCAGTTCTTC.

This chain uses TRBV7-6 with TRBJ2-2; 7 bases fit TRBD2. The CDR3 loop spans 15 amino acids. Trimming took 8 bases from V and 1 from J; bases not matched to a gene: 7. Germline CDR1 is SGHVS and CDR2 is FNYEAQ. The CDR3 spells CASGWEGLNTGELFF. The CDR3 nucleotides are TGTGCCAGCGGCTGGGAGGGGCTGAACACCGGGGAGCTGTTTTTT.

J is TRBJ2-5 and V is TRBV6-1; possible D gene TRBD1, 5 bases. The CDR3 length is 13 residues. The V end was cut by 7 bases, the J end by 5 bases, with 14 bases between. The germline CDR1 and CDR2 sequences are MNHNS and SASEGT. The DNA of the CDR3 is TGTGCCAGCAAAAGGGGATTCGGGGAGACCCAGTACTTC. It encodes CASKRGFGETQYF.

The CDR3 is CASSLSSGGETQYF. CDR3 DNA: TGTGCCAGCAGTTTATCTAGCGGGGGGGAGACCCAGTACTTC. The chain is built from TRBV28 and TRBJ2-5, with 11 bases aligning to TRBD2. Germline V lookup: CDR1 MDHEN, CDR2 SYDVKM. Trimming at V came to 1 base and at J to 5 bases, leaving 0 bases not matched to a gene. This CDR3 comprises 14 residues.

The rearrangement joins TRBV27 to TRBJ2-2, with a weak D call TRBD2 (6 bases). The V and J ends lost 10 bases and 6 bases respectively, with 12 bases between them. Germline values: CDR1 MNHEY, CDR2 SMNVEV (reference sequence). The CDR3 is 12 amino acids. The CDR3 DNA is TGTGCCACCGGAGGGACCCCCGGGGAGCTGTTTTTT. Its protein product is CATGGTPGELFF.

The DNA of the CDR3 is TGTGCCAGCAGTTTCAGTGGGAGTGAAAAACTGTTTTTT. As protein: CASSFSGSEKLFF. The V and J genes are TRBV11-2 and TRBJ1-4; D unclear. With 6 bases removed from V and 7 bases from J, the gap between germline ends came to 12 bases. The CDR3 runs to 13 residues. Germline CDR1 reads SGHAT; CDR2 reads FQNNGV.

This clone was seen a few times. The CDR3 coding sequence is TGTGCCAGCAGCCACCGGGACAGGGAATTCGACAATGAGCAGTTCTTC. It codes for CASSHRDREFDNEQFF. The chain is built from TRBV4-2 and TRBJ2-1, with 9 bases that match TRBD1. CDR3 length: 16 residues. Germline-derived CDR1 and CDR2 are LGHNA and YNFKEQ. V shed 3 bases and J 5 bases; nucleotides not matched to a gene: 8.

V gene TRBV30 combines with J gene TRBJ2-7; D is unresolved. Germline CDR1 is GTSNPN and CDR2 is SVGIG (reference sequence). The CDR3 is 11 residues long. Trimming cost V 5 bases and J 8 bases, with 13 bases left between them. CDR3 nucleotide sequence: TGTGCCTGGGGGCAGATCTCCCAGCAGTACTTC. It is translated as CAWGQISQQYF. Supplemented by reference TRBV30 and TRBJ2-7, the full variable domain reads SQTIHQWPATLVQPVGSPLSLECTVEGTSNPNLYWYRQAAGRGLQLLFYSVGIGQISSEVPQNLSASRPQDRQFILSSKKLLLSDSGFYLCAWGQISQQYFGPGTRLTVT.

This chain links TRBV9 with TRBJ2-1; D may be TRBD2 (6 bases). CDR3 size: 15 residues. Germline V CDR1 and CDR2: SGDLS, YYNGEE. V gave up 1 base and J gave up 2 bases, with 10 bases separating them. The CDR3 protein is CASSVFGGTYNEQFF. The CDR3 DNA reads as TGTGCCAGCAGCGTATTCGGGGGAACCTACAATGAGCAGTTCTTC.

The chain combines TRBV19 with TRBJ1-2; 7 bases map to TRBD1. The V gene's germline CDR1 is LNHDA and CDR2 SQIVND (reference sequence). CDR3 size: 15 residues. Losses at the gene ends were 7 bases for V and 2 bases for J; bases not matched to a gene: 10. CDR3 region: CASTTAKGANYGYTF. The CDR3, as DNA: TGTGCCAGTACTACAGCCAAGGGGGCAAACTATGGCTACACCTTC. Together with reference TRBV19 and TRBJ1-2, the CDR3 gives the full variable domain: DGGITQSPKYLFRKEGQNVTLSCEQNLNHDAMYWYRQDPGQGLRLIYYSQIVNDFQKGDIAEGYSVSREKKESFPLTVTSAQKNPTAFYLCASTTAKGANYGYTFGSGTRLTVV.

This clone was recorded once. This chain links TRBV25-1 with TRBJ1-5; 8 positions match TRBD1. This CDR3 region has 14 residues. CDR1 and CDR2 (germline): MGHDK, SYGVNS. Trimming cost V 8 bases and J 1 base; bases outside gene matches: 4. The CDR3 protein is CASGQGRSNQPQHF. In DNA form, the CDR3 reads TGTGCCAGCGGACAGGGTCGCAGCAATCAGCCCCAGCATTTT. The variable domain in full, completed from reference TRBV25-1 and TRBJ1-5, reads EADIYQTPRYLVIGTGKKITLECSQTMGHDKMYWYQQDPGMELHLIHYSYGVNSTEKGDLSSESTVSRIRTEHFPLTLESARPSHTSQYLCASGQGRSNQPQHFGDGTRLSIL.

The gene calls are TRBV29-1 and TRBJ2-3; 8 bases agree with TRBD2. J was trimmed by 3 bases and V by 3 bases; bases with no gene match: 5. The CDR3 contains 14 residues. CDR1 and CDR2 from the germline V gene are SQVTM and ANQGSEA. The CDR3 reads CSVEASGPTDTQYF. CDR3 nucleotides: TGCAGCGTTGAGGCTAGCGGGCCGACAGATACGCAGTATTTT.

The gene calls are TRBV7-2 and TRBJ2-7; D perhaps matches TRBD1 (6 bases). The CDR3 has 15 residues. Germline values: CDR1 SGHTA, CDR2 FQGNSA. V lost 5 bases to trimming and J lost 7 bases, with 21 bases between them. CDR3 in amino acids: CASSLTRDTPWEQYF. The CDR3 nucleotides read TGTGCCAGCAGCCTCACCAGGGACACCCCCTGGGAGCAGTACTTC. Full variable domain (outside the CDR3, taken from reference TRBV7-2 and TRBJ2-7): GAGVSQSPSNKVTEKGKDVELRCDPISGHTALYWYRQSLGQGLEFLIYFQGNSAPDKSGLPSDRFSAERTGGSVSTLTIQRTQQEDSAVYLCASSLTRDTPWEQYFGPGTRLTVT.

The CDR3 reads CASSYRGENTEAFF. In DNA, the CDR3 is TGTGCCAGCAGTTATCGAGGGGAGAACACTGAAGCTTTCTTT. The J gene is TRBJ1-1, the V gene TRBV6-5; TRBD1 might be the D (5 bases). Trimming removed 3 bases from V and 1 base from J, with 9 bases in between. Germline CDR1 is MNHEY and CDR2 is SVGAGI. CDR3 length: 14 amino acids.

The chain employs TRBV28 and TRBJ1-1; D ambiguous. The V end was cut by 8 bases, the J end by 3 bases, with 7 bases between. CDR1 and CDR2 (germline): MDHEN, SYDVKM. The CDR3 is 11 residues long. DNA of the CDR3: TGTGCCAGCGAAGGGTACACTGAAGCTTTCTTT. As protein: CASEGYTEAFF.